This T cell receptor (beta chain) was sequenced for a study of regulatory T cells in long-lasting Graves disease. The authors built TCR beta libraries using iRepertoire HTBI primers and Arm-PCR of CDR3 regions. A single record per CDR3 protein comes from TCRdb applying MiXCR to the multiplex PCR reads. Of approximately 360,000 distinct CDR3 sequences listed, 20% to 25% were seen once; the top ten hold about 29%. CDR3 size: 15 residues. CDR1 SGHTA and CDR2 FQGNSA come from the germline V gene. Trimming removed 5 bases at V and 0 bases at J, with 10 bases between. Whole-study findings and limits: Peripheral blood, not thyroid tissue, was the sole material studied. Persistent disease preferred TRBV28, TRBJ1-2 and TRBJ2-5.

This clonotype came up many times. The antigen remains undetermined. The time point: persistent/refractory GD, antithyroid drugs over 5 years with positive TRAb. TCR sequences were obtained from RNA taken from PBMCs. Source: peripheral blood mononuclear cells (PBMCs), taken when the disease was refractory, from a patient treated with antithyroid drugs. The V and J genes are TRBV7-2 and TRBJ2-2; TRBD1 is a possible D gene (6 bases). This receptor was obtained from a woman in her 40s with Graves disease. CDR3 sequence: CASSQGHTNTGELFF. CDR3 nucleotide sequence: TGTGCCAGCAGCCAGGGACATACGAACACCGGGGAGCTGTTTTTT.